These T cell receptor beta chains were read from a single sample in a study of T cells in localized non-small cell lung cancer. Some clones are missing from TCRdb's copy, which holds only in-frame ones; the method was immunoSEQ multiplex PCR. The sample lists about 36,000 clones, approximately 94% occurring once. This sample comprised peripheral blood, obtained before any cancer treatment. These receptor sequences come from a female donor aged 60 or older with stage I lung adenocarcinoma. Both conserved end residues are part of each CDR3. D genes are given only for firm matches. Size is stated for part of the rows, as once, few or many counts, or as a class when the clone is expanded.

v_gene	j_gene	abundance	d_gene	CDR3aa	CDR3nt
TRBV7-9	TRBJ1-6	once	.	CASSANDGAENSPLHF	TGTGCCAGCAGCGCGAACGACGGGGCGGAAAATTCACCCCTCCACTTT
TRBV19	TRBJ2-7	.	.	CASSPGLTYEQYF	TGTGCCAGTAGTCCGGGACTTACCTACGAGCAGTACTTC
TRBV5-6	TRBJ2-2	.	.	CASSVGYSLAGELFF	TGTGCCAGCAGCGTTGGATATAGTCTCGCCGGGGAGCTGTTTTTT
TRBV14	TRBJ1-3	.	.	CASRHRGALGGNTIYF	TGTGCCAGCAGGCATCGGGGGGCCCTTGGCGGAAACACCATATATTTT
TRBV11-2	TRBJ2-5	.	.	CASSLASSSWETQYF	TGTGCCAGCAGCTTAGCCTCCTCGTCATGGGAGACCCAGTACTTC
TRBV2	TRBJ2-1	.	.	CASSDRTSRSNEQFF	TGTGCCAGCAGTGATCGTACCTCTAGGAGCAATGAGCAGTTCTTC
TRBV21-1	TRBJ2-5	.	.	CASSRTGKRYQETQYF	TGTGCCAGCAGCAGGACAGGGAAGCGGTACCAAGAGACCCAGTACTTC
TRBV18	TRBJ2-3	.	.	CASSLRGGTDTQYF	TGTGCCAGCTCACTCAGGGGAGGGACAGATACGCAGTATTTT
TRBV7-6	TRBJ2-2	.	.	CASSLVPAGNTGELFF	TGTGCCAGCAGCTTAGTTCCAGCGGGGAACACCGGGGAGCTGTTTTTT
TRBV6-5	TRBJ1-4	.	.	CASSYSGRENEKLFF	TGTGCCAGCAGTTACTCGGGCAGGGAGAATGAAAAACTGTTTTTT
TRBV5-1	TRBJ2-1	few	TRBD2	CASSLASGGSYNEQFF	TGCGCCAGCAGCTTGGCTAGCGGGGGTTCTTACAATGAGCAGTTCTTC
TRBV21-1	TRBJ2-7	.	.	CASSRGRRQLRTCYEQYF	TGTGCCAGCAGCAGGGGCAGGCGCCAACTAAGAACCTGCTACGAGCAGTACTTC
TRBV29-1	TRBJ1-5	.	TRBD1	CSVGTGGGLGQPQHF	TGCAGCGTGGGGACAGGGGGCGGGTTAGGTCAGCCCCAGCATTTT
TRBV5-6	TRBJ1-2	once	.	CASSTGLPRTYGYTF	TGTGCCAGCAGCACGGGACTCCCGAGGACCTATGGCTACACCTTC
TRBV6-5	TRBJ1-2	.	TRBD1	CASSRRDRDHGYTF	TGTGCCAGCAGTCGCCGGGACAGGGATCATGGCTACACCTTC
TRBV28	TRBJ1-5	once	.	CASSLSRSGGNQPQHF	TGTGCCAGCAGTTTATCCCGGTCCGGTGGCAATCAGCCCCAGCATTTT
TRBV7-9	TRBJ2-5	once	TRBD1	CASSWTGETQYF	TGTGCCAGCAGCTGGACAGGAGAGACCCAGTACTTC
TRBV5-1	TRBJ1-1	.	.	CASRRSSTLMGGTEAFF	TGCGCCAGCAGACGGAGCTCAACACTAATGGGAGGCACTGAAGCTTTCTTT